This T cell receptor (beta chain) appears in the sequencing data of a study of blood T cell repertoires in COVID-19. Study-level information: Some COVID-19 samples were acute and others convalescent; all came from the United States, Italy and Spain.

This clone came up once. Only in-frame clones appear in the TCRdb table, and some are missing; sequencing was by immunoSEQ multiplex PCR. The repertoire holds more than 250,000 clones, with around 89% as singletons. Participant-given clinical history determined each cohort assignment. The CDR3 runs 15 residues. V was pared by 5 bases and J by 5 bases, with 18 bases between. Germline CDR1 and CDR2: LNHDA and SQIVND (reference sequence). This chain connects TRBV19 to TRBJ2-5, with D perhaps TRBD2 (6 bases). The sample consisted of PBMCs or T cells enriched from blood (not recorded which). The receptor comes from a woman aged 18 to 35 with acute COVID-19. The CDR3 DNA reads as TGTGCCAGTAGTCCTCCGGGATCAGGGAGGGAGACCCAGTACTTC. Encoded protein: CASSPPGSGRETQYF.